Presented here are 25 T cell receptor beta chains from one specimen sequenced in a study of naive and memory T cell subsets. Study-level points and caveats: Naive repertoires, especially CD8, held a few larger clonotypes, possibly memory cells re-expressing CD45RA.

An equimolar mix of two oligonucleotides served as the beta constant-region primer for TRBC1 and TRBC2. The ligated cDNA underwent four PCR rounds using SP2 and nested alpha and beta constant-region primers. TCRdb reanalysed the UMI-ligation and nested PCR reads using MiXCR and keeps one entry per CDR3 protein. Here the sample spans about 150,000 distinct CDR3 sequences, roughly 22% being singletons. What these receptors recognize is not known. The sample taken for sequencing was naive CD4+ T cells from blood. These receptors all stem from a human donor in good health.

V is TRBV24-1 and J is TRBJ2-2; TRBD1 matches at 8 bases. V trimming: 0 bases; J trimming: 0 bases; junction bases outside the gene matches: 8. The CDR3 covers 19 residues. In germline, CDR1 is KGHDR, CDR2 SFDVKD. In nucleotides, the CDR3 is TGTGCCACCAGTGATTTGGACAGGGGCGTGAGAGCGAACACCGGGGAGCTGTTTTTT. Its translation: CATSDLDRGVRANTGELFF.

The chain employs TRBV12-3 or TRBV12-4 and TRBJ2-3, with 10 bases lining up with TRBD2. Unmatched junction bases numbered 5, after V lost 5 bases and J lost 6 bases. The CDR3 spans 14 residues. The CDR3: CASSRGTSVDTQYF. As DNA, the CDR3 is TGTGCCAGCAGTCGAGGGACTAGCGTGGATACGCAGTATTTT.

This clonotype was found many times. This rearrangement joins TRBV24-1 to TRBJ1-1; 7 nucleotides agree with TRBD1. The junction had 9 bases not matched to a gene; V was cut back by 7 bases and J by 2 bases. This CDR3 is built from 15 residues. Germline CDR1 reads KGHDR; CDR2 reads SFDVKD. The CDR3 nucleotides read TGTGCCACCAGGAGTCGAGACAGGGTCAACACTGAAGCTTTCTTT. Protein product: CATRSRDRVNTEAFF.

This clonotype appeared a few times. The chain is built from TRBV10-3 and TRBJ1-2, with D possibly being TRBD1 (5 bases). Germline CDR1 ENHRY, CDR2 SYGVKD. The CDR3 has 14 amino acids. V gave up 6 bases and J gave up 6 bases, with 17 bases separating them. Written as DNA, the CDR3 is TGTGCCATCAGGGGTCCACTGGGGACTGATGGCTACACCTTC. Its protein is CAIRGPLGTDGYTF.

This sequence joins TRBV6-5 and TRBJ2-1; D unclear. CDR3 size: 11 residues. Germline V gene data show CDR1 as MNHEY and CDR2 as SVGAGI. Deletions cut 6 bases from V and 6 bases from J, with 6 bases between. For the CDR3, the DNA is TGTGCCAGCAGCCACCGCAATGAGCAGTTCTTC. Its translation: CASSHRNEQFF.

This clonotype has only one observation. This sequence joins TRBV19 and TRBJ1-2; D unresolved. V lost 7 bases and J lost 8, with 17 bases in between. The CDR3 consists of 13 residues. Germline CDR1 LNHDA, CDR2 SQIVND (reference sequence). CDR3 DNA sequence: TGTGCCAGTAAGCCCGAGGCTCTTCGCGGCTACACCTTC. Its translation: CASKPEALRGYTF.

At least ten counts were recorded for this clonotype. V gene TRBV6-2 or TRBV6-3 combines with J gene TRBJ2-7; 10 bases are a match to TRBD2. This CDR3 has 16 amino acids. Trimming at V came to 5 bases and at J to 7 bases, leaving 14 bases not matched to a gene. Germline-derived CDR1 and CDR2 are MNHEY and SVGEGT. For the CDR3, the DNA is TGTGCCAGCAGTCTACTAGCGGGGAGGCCCGTCGGGGAGCAGTACTTC. This translates into CASSLLAGRPVGEQYF.

This clonotype was seen a few times. Here the CDR3 omits its conserved ending phenylalanine or tryptophan, so a read error is the likely source. Because the CDR3's place on the DNA is in doubt, the DNA is left out and the CDR3 is given as listed by TCRdb. The CDR3 is CASSLPGASGIGIL. The V call is TRBV7-9, the J call TRBJ2-1; TRBD2, the table's D call, lacks a check against the DNA. Germline assignment: CDR1 SEHNR and CDR2 FQNEAQ (reference sequence). The CDR3 is made up of 14 amino acids, end residues included.

The V call is TRBV28, the J call TRBJ2-1; D is uncertain. The CDR3 consists of 11 residues. Trimming left V 6 bases short and J 4 bases short, with 4 bases between. Germline-derived CDR1 and CDR2 are MDHEN and SYDVKM. Written as DNA, the CDR3 is TGTGCCAGCAGACTTTACAATGAGCAGTTCTTC. Amino acids: CASRLYNEQFF.

The table lists this clonotype with a few counts. The V and J genes are TRBV30 and TRBJ2-7, with D perhaps matching TRBD2 (6 bases). The CDR3 extends over 13 amino acids. Per germline, CDR1 GTSNPN and CDR2 SVGIG (reference sequence). V was shortened by 1 base and J by 0 bases, with 7 bases between the two germline ends. CDR3 region: CAWSDGSSYEQYF. CDR3 DNA sequence: TGTGCCTGGAGTGACGGGAGCTCCTACGAGCAGTACTTC.

This clonotype was detected ten times or more. The chain couples TRBV9 to TRBJ2-2, with D possibly being TRBD1 (6 bases). This CDR3 contains 14 residues. Trimming stripped 5 bases from V and 4 bases from J, with 12 bases between. Germline CDR1 and CDR2: SGDLS and YYNGEE. This CDR3 is CASSRRGGTGELFF. DNA for the CDR3: TGTGCCAGCAGTCGTAGAGGGGGCACCGGGGAGCTGTTTTTT.

The rearrangement uses TRBV14 and TRBJ2-5, with 9 bases matching TRBD1. Germline loops: CDR1 SGHDN, CDR2 FVKESK. Unmatched junction bases numbered 14, after V lost 1 base and J lost 5 bases. The length of the CDR3 is 18 residues. The CDR3 DNA sequence: TGTGCCAGCAGCCAAGGAACAGGGGGCTGGACTGATTGGGAGACCCAGTACTTC. Translating gives CASSQGTGGWTDWETQYF.

The gene calls are TRBV6-1 and TRBJ2-3; 13 bases align to TRBD2. V gave up 3 bases and J gave up 5 bases; unmatched junction bases: 8. CDR3 length equals 17 residues. The germline V gene encodes CDR1 MNHNS and CDR2 SASEGT. Here the CDR3 reads CASSETSGRPAGDTQYF. The CDR3 DNA follows: TGTGCCAGCAGTGAGACTAGCGGGAGGCCGGCCGGAGATACGCAGTATTTT.

This clonotype occurred a few times. The V call is TRBV18, the J call TRBJ2-7; D could derive from TRBD1 or TRBD2 (5 bases each). Trimming cost V 5 bases and J 2 bases, with 13 bases left between them. CDR1 is KGHSH, CDR2 LQKENI, per germline. The CDR3 has 14 residues. The CDR3 sequence: CASSDGDGPYEQYF. CDR3 coding DNA: TGTGCCAGCTCAGACGGGGACGGACCCTACGAGCAGTACTTC.

This clonotype appeared many times. The chain combines TRBV10-2 with TRBJ2-1; 12 bases map to TRBD2. CDR3 length: 16 residues. V was pared by 5 bases and J by 2 bases, with 4 bases of the junction left unmatched. Germline CDR1 is WSHSY and CDR2 is SAAADI. The CDR3 protein is CASSRWTSGAYNEQFF. DNA of the CDR3: TGCGCCAGCAGTCGGTGGACTAGCGGGGCCTACAATGAGCAGTTCTTC.

This clonotype was detected many times. This rearrangement joins TRBV28 to TRBJ2-6; the D gene is possibly TRBD2 (6 bases). Germline CDR1 MDHEN, CDR2 SYDVKM. This CDR3 region has 15 residues. The V end lost 3 bases, the J end lost 1 base, and 7 bases lay between the germline ends. This CDR3 reads CASSFGGSGANVLTF. CDR3 coding DNA: TGTGCCAGCAGTTTCGGGGGTTCTGGGGCCAACGTCCTGACTTTC.

The gene calls are TRBV12-3 or TRBV12-4 and TRBJ2-1, with no clear D. This CDR3 contains 15 residues. The ends were cut back, 6 bases at V and 4 bases at J, with 16 bases in the middle. The CDR3 sequence is CASSFILESYNEQFF. The CDR3 DNA sequence: TGTGCCAGCAGCTTCATACTCGAATCGTACAATGAGCAGTTCTTC.

The chain joins TRBV7-2 to TRBJ2-3, with no clear D. Germline V lookup: CDR1 SGHTA, CDR2 FQGNSA. Trimming stripped 2 bases from V and 0 bases from J, with 12 bases between. The CDR3 is made up of 16 amino acids. The CDR3 protein is CASSLSIVLSTDTQYF. The CDR3 DNA is TGTGCCAGCAGCTTATCGATCGTTCTTAGCACAGATACGCAGTATTTT.

This chain uses TRBV19 with TRBJ2-3; the D gene is possibly TRBD2 (6 bases). V lost 8 bases and J 0 bases, leaving 30 bases between the germline ends. The CDR3 is 20 amino acids. The germline gives CDR1 LNHDA, CDR2 SQIVND (reference sequence). The DNA of the CDR3 is TGTGCCAGTGGGTTTGGGGTTTTAGTTGGGCTAGCGACTAGCACAGATACGCAGTATTTT. Residues: CASGFGVLVGLATSTDTQYF.

J is TRBJ2-7 and V is TRBV3-1; the D call may be TRBD1 or TRBD2 (5 bases each). CDR3 length equals 14 residues. Germline values: CDR1 LGHDT, CDR2 YNNKEL (reference sequence). Trimming pared 1 base from V and 9 bases from J, leaving 16 bases between. The CDR3 sequence is CASSQVGENSAQYF. In DNA form, the CDR3 reads TGTGCCAGCAGCCAAGTAGGGGAGAATAGTGCGCAGTACTTC.

The V gene is TRBV27, the J gene TRBJ2-3; tentative D call: TRBD1 (6 bases). The assigned J gene may be wrong: the sequence end matches TRBJ1-5 better. Germline V gene sequence: CDR1 MNHEY, CDR2 SMNVEV (reference sequence). The CDR3 contains 15 residues. The CDR3 region has the DNA TGTGCCAGCACCAGGAGGGGGGAGGGTACAGATACGCAGCATTTT. This translates into CASTRRGEGTDTQHF.

This clonotype was detected many times. The chain couples TRBV3-1 to TRBJ2-3; 10 nucleotides line up with TRBD1. Germline-derived CDR1 and CDR2 are LGHDT and YNNKEL (reference sequence). This CDR3 has 16 residues. The V segment lost 3 bases and the J segment 9 bases; nucleotides outside the gene matches: 12. CDR3 residues: CASSQTGGAAVGTQYF. The CDR3 DNA sequence: TGTGCCAGCAGCCAGACAGGGGGCGCGGCGGTTGGGACGCAGTATTTT.

This clonotype was found a few times. The V call is TRBV7-2, the J call TRBJ2-1; D not certain. V gave up 1 base and J gave up 0 bases, with 7 bases separating them. This CDR3 region has 15 residues. The germline V gene has CDR1 SGHTA and CDR2 FQGNSA. In nucleotides, the CDR3 is TGTGCCAGCAGCTTAGTCAAGAGCTCCTACAATGAGCAGTTCTTC. It yields the protein CASSLVKSSYNEQFF.

The chain uses TRBV7-9 and TRBJ1-6, with D hard to call. Germline assignment: CDR1 SEHNR and CDR2 FQNEAQ (reference sequence). The CDR3 sequence is 12 residues long. Trimming stripped 1 base from V and 9 bases from J, with 4 bases between. In DNA form, the CDR3 reads TGTGCCAGCAGCTTAGAGGCTTCACCCCTCCACTTT. Protein product: CASSLEASPLHF. Full variable domain (outside the CDR3, taken from reference TRBV7-9 and TRBJ1-6): DTGVSQNPRHKITKRGQNVTFRCDPISEHNRLYWYRQTLGQGPEFLTYFQNEAQLEKSRLLSDRFSAERPKGSFSTLEIQRTEQGDSAMYLCASSLEASPLHFGNGTRLTVT.

This clonotype showed up just a few times. V usage is TRBV20-1 and J usage is TRBJ2-7; 8 bases are a match to TRBD2. CDR3 size: 12 residues. Losses at the gene ends were 6 bases for V and 4 bases for J; bases not matched to a gene: 5. Germline values: CDR1 DFQATT, CDR2 SNEGSKA (reference sequence). CDR3: CSAEKREYEQYF. Here the CDR3 DNA reads TGCAGTGCCGAAAAGCGGGAGTACGAGCAGTACTTC.